The 9 T cell receptor beta chains below all came from one sample that was sequenced in a study of metastatic and nonmetastatic thyroid tumors. Thyroid surgery took place with no prior treatment in any patient. TCRdb re-processed the PCR reads through MiXCR. The sample shows about 20,000 clones, under 25% of them seen only once. The sample comprised tumor tissue. Every receptor here comes from a male donor with papillary thyroid cancer or a benign thyroid nodule (not recorded which). Some clones in this sample may be carry-over from other donors' samples.

By proportion, this clone is medium-sized (0.01 to 0.1%). This chain connects TRBV19 to TRBJ2-1; 7 nucleotides line up with TRBD2. From germline, CDR1 is LNHDA and CDR2 SQIVND (reference sequence). The CDR3 extends over 15 amino acids. Trimming at V came to 10 bases and at J to 4 bases, leaving 13 bases not matched to a gene. This chain's CDR3 is CATSLGGSTYNEQFF. CDR3 in DNA: TGTGCCACCTCGTTGGGGGGGTCAACGTACAATGAGCAGTTCTTC.

This clone was counted between two and nine times. The chain has TRBV20-1 and TRBJ2-7, with 9 bases fitting TRBD2. The CDR3 covers 13 residues. Per germline, CDR1 DFQATT and CDR2 SNEGSKA (reference sequence). V was pared by 6 bases and J by 0 bases, with 3 bases of the junction left unmatched. CDR3 nucleotide sequence: TGCAGTGCCAGACTAGCGGACTCCTACGAGCAGTACTTC. Its protein is CSARLADSYEQYF.

The sample holds many counts of this clone. The chain combines TRBV15 with TRBJ2-3; TRBD2 agrees at 14 bases. The ends lost 0 bases at V and 8 bases at J; junction bases unmatched: 7. This CDR3 region has 17 residues. Germline values: CDR1 LNHNV, CDR2 YYDKDF (reference sequence). The CDR3 sequence is CATSRDRKGLAGVTQYF. Written as DNA, the CDR3 is TGTGCCACCAGCAGAGATAGGAAGGGACTAGCGGGAGTTACGCAGTATTTT.

The chain combines TRBV11-2 with TRBJ1-1; D remains ambiguous. The CDR3 runs 14 residues. Germline-derived CDR1 and CDR2 are SGHAT and FQNNGV. V dropped 4 bases and J dropped 6 bases, with 15 bases sitting between them. The DNA of the CDR3 is TGTGCCAGCAGCTCCGGACCATCTCGGTCTGAAGCTTTCTTT. It encodes CASSSGPSRSEAFF.

Details on this clone: A read error is possible here, since a much larger clone lies one base away. At the DNA level, this CDR3 is encoded by other sequences in the same sample as well. The rearrangement joins TRBV5-5 to TRBJ2-5; TRBD1 or TRBD2 may be the D gene (5 bases each). Trimming removed 4 bases at V and 4 bases at J, with 14 bases between. Germline V gene data show CDR1 as SGHKS and CDR2 as YYEKEE (reference sequence). This CDR3 has 14 residues. The CDR3 here is CASSLGAQGETQYF. The CDR3, as DNA: TGTGCCAGCAGCCTGGGAGCGCAGGGAGAGACCCAGTACTTC.

Comment on this clone: One junction end does not reproduce the germline sequence, and a read error may be involved. The chain combines TRBV4-1 with TRBJ2-7; TRBD2 is a possible D gene (5 bases). The CDR3 loop spans 13 amino acids. Germline-derived CDR1 and CDR2 are MGHRA and YSYEKL. As DNA, the CDR3 is TGCGCCAGCAGCCATGACGGGATTCAAAGGAGGCACTTC. Amino acids: CASSHDGIQRRHF.

This clone was counted many times. The J gene is TRBJ1-5, the V gene TRBV7-9; 7 nucleotides align to TRBD1. The V gene end was trimmed by 3 bases and the J gene end by 1 base; junction bases not matched to a gene: 3. The CDR3 has 15 amino acids. The germline V gene has CDR1 SEHNR and CDR2 FQNEAQ (reference sequence). CDR3 sequence (DNA): TGTGCCAGCAGCTTCCAGGGGGGGAGCAATCAGCCCCAGCATTTT. Protein product: CASSFQGGSNQPQHF.

Note on this clone: Its ends do not fully match the called genes, so a read error is possible. The CDR3 reads CASSYYGSGWTNTHYF. CDR3 in DNA: TGTGCCAGCAGTTATTACGGGTCGGGGTGGACAAATACGCACTATTTT. This chain joins TRBV6-9 and TRBJ2-3; D possibly matches TRBD1 or TRBD2 (5 bases each). The CDR3 length is 16 residues. Germline CDR1 is MNHGY and CDR2 is SVAAGI.

This clone was seen ten or more times. The V and J genes are TRBV12-3 or TRBV12-4 and TRBJ1-1; D uncertain. There are 13 residues in the CDR3. The V and J ends lost 10 bases and 1 base respectively, with 13 bases between them. The CDR3 loop reads CATRSTWNTEAFF. CDR3 in DNA: TGTGCCACCCGTTCAACTTGGAACACTGAAGCTTTCTTT.